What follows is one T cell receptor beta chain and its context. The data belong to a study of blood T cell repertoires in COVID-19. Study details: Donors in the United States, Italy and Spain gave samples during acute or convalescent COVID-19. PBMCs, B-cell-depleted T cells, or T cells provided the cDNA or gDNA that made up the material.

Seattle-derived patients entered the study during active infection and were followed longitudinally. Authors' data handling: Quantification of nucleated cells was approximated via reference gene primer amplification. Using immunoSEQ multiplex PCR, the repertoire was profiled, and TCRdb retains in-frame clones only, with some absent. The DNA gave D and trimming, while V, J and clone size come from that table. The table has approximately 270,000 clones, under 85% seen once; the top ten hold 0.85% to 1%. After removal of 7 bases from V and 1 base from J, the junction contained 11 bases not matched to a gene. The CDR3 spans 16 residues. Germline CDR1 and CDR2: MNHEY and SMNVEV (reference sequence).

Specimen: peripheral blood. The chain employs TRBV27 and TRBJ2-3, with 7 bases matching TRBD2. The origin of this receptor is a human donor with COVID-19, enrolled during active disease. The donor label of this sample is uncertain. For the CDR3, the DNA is TGTGCCAGCAACACTAAGGGTCGGGAGGGCACAGATACGCAGTATTTT. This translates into CASNTKGREGTDTQYF.